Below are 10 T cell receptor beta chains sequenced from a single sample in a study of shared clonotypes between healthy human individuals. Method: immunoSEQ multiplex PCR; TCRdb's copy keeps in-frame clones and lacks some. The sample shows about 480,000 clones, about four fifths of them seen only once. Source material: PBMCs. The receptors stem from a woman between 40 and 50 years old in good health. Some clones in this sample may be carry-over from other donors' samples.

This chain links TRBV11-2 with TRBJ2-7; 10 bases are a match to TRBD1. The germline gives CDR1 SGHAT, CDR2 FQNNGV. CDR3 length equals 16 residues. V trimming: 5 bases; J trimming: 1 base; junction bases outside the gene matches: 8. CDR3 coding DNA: TGTGCCAGCAGCCCACAGGACAGGGGGTTTTCCTACGAGCAGTACTTC. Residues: CASSPQDRGFSYEQYF.

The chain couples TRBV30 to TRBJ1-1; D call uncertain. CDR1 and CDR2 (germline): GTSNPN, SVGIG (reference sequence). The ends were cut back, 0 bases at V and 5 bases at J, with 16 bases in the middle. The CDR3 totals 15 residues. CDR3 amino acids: CAWSVELGSKTEAFF. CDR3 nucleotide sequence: TGTGCCTGGAGTGTAGAATTAGGCAGCAAAACTGAAGCTTTCTTT.

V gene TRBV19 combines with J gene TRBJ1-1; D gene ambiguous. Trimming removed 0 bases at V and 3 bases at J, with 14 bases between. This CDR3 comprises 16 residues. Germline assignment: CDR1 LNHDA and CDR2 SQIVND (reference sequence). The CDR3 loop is CASSIDLGLGYTEAFF. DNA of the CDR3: TGTGCCAGTAGTATAGACCTAGGGTTAGGTTACACTGAAGCTTTCTTT.

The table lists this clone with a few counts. The CDR3 DNA follows: TGCGCCAGCAGGCAGGGGGCGGCGTACACTGAAGCTTTCTTT. This encodes CASRQGAAYTEAFF. This sequence joins TRBV10-2 and TRBJ1-1; 8 bases agree with TRBD1. The ends lost 6 bases at V and 3 bases at J; junction bases unmatched: 6. CDR3 length equals 14 residues. Per the germline V gene, CDR1 is WSHSY and CDR2 is SAAADI.

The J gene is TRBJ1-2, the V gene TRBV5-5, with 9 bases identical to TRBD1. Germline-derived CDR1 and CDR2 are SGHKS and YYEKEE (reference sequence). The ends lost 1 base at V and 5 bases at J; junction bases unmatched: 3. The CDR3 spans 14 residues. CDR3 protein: CASSLWDRDYGYTF. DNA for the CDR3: TGTGCCAGCAGCTTGTGGGACAGGGATTATGGCTACACCTTC.

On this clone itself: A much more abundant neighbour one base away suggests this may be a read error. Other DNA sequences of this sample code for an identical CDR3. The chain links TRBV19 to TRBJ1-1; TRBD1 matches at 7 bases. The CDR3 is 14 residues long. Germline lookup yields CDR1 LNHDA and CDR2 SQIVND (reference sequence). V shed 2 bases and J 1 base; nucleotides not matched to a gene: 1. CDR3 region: CASSIQGGNTEAFF. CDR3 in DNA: TGTGCCAGTAGTATACAGGGGGGGAACACTGAAGCTTTCTTT.

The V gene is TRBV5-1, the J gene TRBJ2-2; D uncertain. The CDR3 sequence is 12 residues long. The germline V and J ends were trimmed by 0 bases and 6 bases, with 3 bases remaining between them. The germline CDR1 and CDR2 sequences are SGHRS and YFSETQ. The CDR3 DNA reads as TGCGCCAGCAGCTTGGTTCCCGGGGAGCTGTTTTTT. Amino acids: CASSLVPGELFF.

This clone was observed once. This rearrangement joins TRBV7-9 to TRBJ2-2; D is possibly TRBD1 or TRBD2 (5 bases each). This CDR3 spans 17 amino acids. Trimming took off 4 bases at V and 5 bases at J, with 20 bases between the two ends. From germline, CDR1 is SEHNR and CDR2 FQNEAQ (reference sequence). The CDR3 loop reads CASSSAIGGIPTGELFF. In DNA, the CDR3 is TGTGCCAGCAGCTCCGCGATTGGGGGTATACCTACCGGGGAGCTGTTTTTT.

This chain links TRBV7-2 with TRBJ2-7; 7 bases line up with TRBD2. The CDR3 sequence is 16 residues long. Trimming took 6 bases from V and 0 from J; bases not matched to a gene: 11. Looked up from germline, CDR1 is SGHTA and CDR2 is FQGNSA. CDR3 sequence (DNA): TGTGCCAGCAGGGCTTTTCACAGCGGGGCCTCCTACGAGCAGTACTTC. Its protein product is CASRAFHSGASYEQYF.

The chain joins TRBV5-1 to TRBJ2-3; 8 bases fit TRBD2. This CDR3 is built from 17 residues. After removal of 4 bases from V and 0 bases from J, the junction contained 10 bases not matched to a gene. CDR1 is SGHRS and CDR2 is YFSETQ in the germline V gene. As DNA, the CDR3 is TGCGCCAGCAGCCGGAGGTCGCTAGCGGGTAGCACAGATACGCAGTATTTT. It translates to CASSRRSLAGSTDTQYF.